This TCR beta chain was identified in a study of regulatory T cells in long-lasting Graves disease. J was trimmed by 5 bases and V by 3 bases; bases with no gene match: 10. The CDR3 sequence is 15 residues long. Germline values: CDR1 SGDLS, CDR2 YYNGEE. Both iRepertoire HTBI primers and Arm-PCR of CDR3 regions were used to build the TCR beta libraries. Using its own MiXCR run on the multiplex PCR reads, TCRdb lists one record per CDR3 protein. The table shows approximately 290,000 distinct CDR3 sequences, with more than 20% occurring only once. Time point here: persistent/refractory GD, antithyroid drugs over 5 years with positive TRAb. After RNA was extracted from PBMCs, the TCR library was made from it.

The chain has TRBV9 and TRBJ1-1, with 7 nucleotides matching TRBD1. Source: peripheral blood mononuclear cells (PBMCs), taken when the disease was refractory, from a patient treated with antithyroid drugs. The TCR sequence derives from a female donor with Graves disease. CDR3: CASSATGEQWTEAFF. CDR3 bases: TGTGCCAGCAGCGCCACAGGGGAGCAGTGGACTGAAGCTTTCTTT.